Below are 23 T cell receptor beta chains sequenced from a single sample in a study of cytomegalovirus exposure and HLA in healthy donors. Measured with immunoSEQ multiplex PCR; TCRdb has only the in-frame clones, and not every one. The sample includes some 98,000 clones, about 90% seen only once; the top ten take 6% to 6.5%. Material for sequencing was PBMCs. Receptors originate from a man aged 18 to 35 in good health and CMV-seropositive.

The chain has TRBV9 and TRBJ1-5; 8 bases map to TRBD1. The CDR3 length is 14 residues. Germline lookup yields CDR1 SGDLS and CDR2 YYNGEE. V was pared by 5 bases and J by 6 bases, with 7 bases of the junction left unmatched. CDR3 amino acids: CASSETGGTQPQHF. The CDR3 nucleotides read TGTGCCAGCAGTGAAACAGGGGGTACTCAGCCCCAGCATTTT.

In nucleotides, the CDR3 is TGTGCCCATGGAGGTGCTCCCGGGGGCGAGCAGTACTTC. Translation gives CAHGGAPGGEQYF. The chain uses TRBV5-5 and TRBJ2-7; D is perhaps TRBD2 (6 bases). The CDR3 extends over 13 amino acids. Germline lookup yields CDR1 SGHKS and CDR2 YYEKEE (reference sequence). Trimming pared 10 bases from V and 6 bases from J, leaving 20 bases between.

With regard to this clone: Other DNA variants within this sample encode the same CDR3. This chain connects TRBV18 to TRBJ1-2; unclear D gene. Germline CDR1 reads KGHSH; CDR2 reads LQKENI. The CDR3 loop spans 13 amino acids. Trimming took 0 bases from V and 4 from J, leaving 6 bases between them. The CDR3 DNA reads TGTGCCAGCTCACCACCTGGCGGCTATGGCTACACCTTC. Translated, it gives CASSPPGGYGYTF.

The chain couples TRBV11-3 to TRBJ1-3; possibly TRBD1 for D (5 bases). V was clipped by 6 bases and J by 0 bases, with 15 bases between them. Germline CDR1 is SGHNT and CDR2 is YENEEA. The length of the CDR3 is 16 residues. The CDR3 protein is CASSSGGSRSGNTIYF. Here the CDR3 DNA reads TGTGCCAGCAGTAGCGGGGGGTCTCGCTCTGGAAACACCATATATTTT. The full variable domain, in which reference TRBV11-3 and TRBJ1-3 provide the parts outside the CDR3, is EAGVVQSPRYKIIEKKQPVAFWCNPISGHNTLYWYLQNLGQGPELLIRYENEEAVDDSQLPKDRFSAERLKGVDSTLKIQPAELGDSAVYLCASSSGGSRSGNTIYFGEGSWLTVV.

The chain couples TRBV29-1 to TRBJ2-1; 7 bases are a match to TRBD1. Germline CDR1 and CDR2: SQVTM and ANQGSEA. The J segment lost 6 bases and the V segment lost 6 bases, leaving 14 bases of the junction unmatched. The CDR3 consists of 15 residues. CDR3 sequence (DNA): TGCAGCGTAACCCCTGACAGGGCGGTCTCCAATGAGCAGTTCTTC. Translating gives CSVTPDRAVSNEQFF.

The chain uses TRBV6-5 and TRBJ1-1, with 9 nucleotides matching TRBD1. This CDR3 contains 13 residues. Trimming removed 8 bases from V and 4 bases from J; junction bases left unmatched: 5. Germline CDR1 reads MNHEY; CDR2 reads SVGAGI. DNA of the CDR3: TGTGCCAGCGGACAGGGGATGGGCACTGAAGCTTTCTTT. It is translated as CASGQGMGTEAFF.

V is TRBV5-6 and J is TRBJ1-6; 7 bases line up with TRBD1. The V gene end was trimmed by 4 bases and the J gene end by 8 bases; junction bases not matched to a gene: 3. CDR1 and CDR2 from the germline V gene are SGHDT and YYEEEE. CDR3 size: 13 residues. The DNA for the CDR3 is TGTGCCAGCAGCCTGGGGACAGATTCACCCCTCCACTTT. Amino acids: CASSLGTDSPLHF.

J is TRBJ2-3 and V is TRBV28, with a tentative D call TRBD1 (5 bases). V lost 7 bases, J lost 14 bases, and 10 bases lay in between. CDR1 and CDR2 (germline): MDHEN, SYDVKM. The CDR3 runs 9 residues. This CDR3 reads CASTRGWYF. DNA for the CDR3: TGTGCCAGCACTAGGGGCTGGTATTTT.

In its sample, this clone was seen once. The chain uses TRBV7-8 and TRBJ2-5; 7 bases are shared with TRBD1. V dropped 5 bases and J dropped 2; count of bases not matched to a gene: 11. This CDR3 contains 16 residues. CDR1 is SGHVS and CDR2 is FQNEAQ in the germline V gene. DNA of the CDR3: TGTGCCAGCAGCAAAACGGACAGGCGAGGGCAAGAGACCCAGTACTTC. Translating it yields CASSKTDRRGQETQYF.

The chain employs TRBV4-3 and TRBJ1-1, with D possibly TRBD1 on 5 matching bases. CDR1 and CDR2 (germline): LGHNA, YSLEER. Trimming pared 0 bases from V and 6 bases from J, leaving 17 bases between. The CDR3 length is 16 residues. CDR3 sequence: CASSQDSQQAPAEAFF. The CDR3 bases are TGCGCCAGCAGCCAAGATAGTCAACAGGCCCCCGCTGAAGCTTTCTTT.

The chain employs TRBV7-9 and TRBJ1-1; the D gene is possibly TRBD1 (5 bases). V was cut by 1 base and J by 5 bases, with 17 bases left in between. There are 16 residues in the CDR3. The germline V gene encodes CDR1 SEHNR and CDR2 FQNEAQ (reference sequence). CDR3 in amino acids: CASSLDSRQGGTEAFF. CDR3 nucleotide sequence: TGTGCCAGCAGCTTAGATTCAAGGCAGGGAGGGACTGAAGCTTTCTTT.

This chain uses TRBV4-3 with TRBJ1-2; 7 bases map to TRBD1. V gave up 1 base and J gave up 5 bases; unmatched junction bases: 10. Germline CDR1 is LGHNA and CDR2 is YSLEER. The CDR3 covers 16 residues. The CDR3 sequence: CASSQVKGAEGYGYTF. The CDR3 nucleotides are TGCGCCAGCAGCCAAGTAAAGGGGGCTGAGGGGTATGGCTACACCTTC.

This chain links TRBV21-1 with TRBJ1-5; the table's TRBD1 call for D was not verified on the DNA. TRBV21-1 represents a pseudogene. The CDR3 totals 16 residues. The CDR3 DNA follows: TGTGCCAGCAGCGCCTTCCTTCAGGGATACCATCAGCCCCAGCATTTT. Protein: CASSAFLQGYHQPQHF.

This clone was seen once. The chain joins TRBV5-4 to TRBJ1-3; 7 bases map to TRBD1. The length of the CDR3 is 17 residues. The V and J ends lost 3 bases and 3 bases, in that order; junction bases with no gene match: 12. The germline V gene has CDR1 SGHNT and CDR2 YYREEE (reference sequence). The CDR3, as DNA: TGTGCCAGCAGCTCCCAACTGATGACAGGGTATGGAAACACCATATATTTT. Protein sequence: CASSSQLMTGYGNTIYF.

The CDR3 region is CASSRVGGPYSNQPQHF. CDR3 nucleotide sequence: TGTGCCAGCAGTAGGGTAGGCGGGCCGTATAGCAATCAGCCCCAGCATTTT. The V gene is TRBV7-9, the J gene TRBJ1-5; D unclear. V was cut by 6 bases and J by 0 bases, with 18 bases left in between. CDR1 is SEHNR, CDR2 FQNEAQ, per germline (reference sequence). The CDR3 consists of 17 residues.

The chain is built from TRBV5-1 and TRBJ2-3; TRBD2 aligns across 8 bases. V gave up 1 base and J gave up 1 base; unmatched junction bases: 5. This CDR3 spans 16 amino acids. From germline, CDR1 is SGHRS and CDR2 YFSETQ. The CDR3: CASSLLSGSGTDTQYF. CDR3 DNA: TGCGCCAGCAGCTTGCTAAGCGGGAGTGGCACAGATACGCAGTATTTT.

The chain joins TRBV6-1 to TRBJ1-4, with TRBD1 matching over 9 bases. J gave up 4 bases and V 2 bases, and 2 bases lay outside the gene matches. The CDR3 has 15 residues. CDR1 is MNHNS, CDR2 SASEGT, per germline. The CDR3 loop reads CASSEWGQGNEKLFF. For the CDR3, the DNA is TGTGCCAGCAGTGAATGGGGACAGGGTAATGAAAAACTGTTTTTT.

The rearrangement uses TRBV28 and TRBJ2-1; TRBD1 agrees at 7 bases. In germline, CDR1 is MDHEN, CDR2 SYDVKM. The CDR3 runs to 14 residues. V lost 2 bases to trimming and J lost 12 bases; unmatched junction nucleotides: 10. Here the CDR3 reads CASSLPSHRDRQFF. The CDR3 region has the DNA TGTGCCAGCAGTTTACCCTCACACCGGGACAGGCAGTTCTTC.

The rearrangement links TRBV7-9 to TRBJ2-3; D gene unclear. Germline assignment: CDR1 SEHNR and CDR2 FQNEAQ (reference sequence). Trimming took off 5 bases at V and 0 bases at J, with 12 bases between the two ends. The CDR3 spans 15 residues. The chain's CDR3 is CASSPGLSSTDTQYF. CDR3 sequence (DNA): TGTGCCAGCAGCCCGGGTTTATCTAGCACAGATACGCAGTATTTT.

The V call is TRBV7-3, the J call TRBJ2-1, with a weak D call TRBD2 (6 bases). CDR3 size: 16 residues. V lost 4 bases to trimming and J lost 0 bases, with 13 bases between them. Per germline, CDR1 SGHTA and CDR2 FQGTGA. The CDR3 DNA sequence: TGTGCCAGCAGCTCGATAGCGGCCAGCTCCTACAATGAGCAGTTCTTC. Protein: CASSSIAASSYNEQFF.

The V gene is TRBV28, the J gene TRBJ1-3; TRBD1 matches at 8 bases. Germline V gene lookup returns CDR1 MDHEN and CDR2 SYDVKM. The CDR3 runs to 15 residues. V was pared by 5 bases and J by 2 bases, with 5 bases of the junction left unmatched. The CDR3 sequence is CASSLRTGTGNTIYF. The DNA for the CDR3 is TGTGCCAGCAGTCTACGGACAGGGACTGGAAACACCATATATTTT.

The genes are TRBV27 and TRBJ2-7; 13 bases align to TRBD2. The CDR3 sequence is 16 residues long. Germline V gene lookup returns CDR1 MNHEY and CDR2 SMNVEV (reference sequence). J gave up 7 bases and V 1 base, and 7 bases lay outside the gene matches. CDR3 sequence reads: CASSLYTSGRVGEQYF. The CDR3 DNA reads TGTGCCAGCAGTTTATATACTAGCGGGAGGGTAGGAGAGCAGTACTTC.

V and J are TRBV27 and TRBJ2-5, with 7 bases lining up with TRBD1. The CDR3 extends over 13 amino acids. From germline, CDR1 is MNHEY and CDR2 SMNVEV (reference sequence). The junction had 5 bases not matched to a gene; V was cut back by 6 bases and J by 4 bases. The CDR3 sequence is CASSPEGAETQYF. The DNA for the CDR3 is TGTGCCAGCAGCCCAGAGGGGGCAGAGACCCAGTACTTC.